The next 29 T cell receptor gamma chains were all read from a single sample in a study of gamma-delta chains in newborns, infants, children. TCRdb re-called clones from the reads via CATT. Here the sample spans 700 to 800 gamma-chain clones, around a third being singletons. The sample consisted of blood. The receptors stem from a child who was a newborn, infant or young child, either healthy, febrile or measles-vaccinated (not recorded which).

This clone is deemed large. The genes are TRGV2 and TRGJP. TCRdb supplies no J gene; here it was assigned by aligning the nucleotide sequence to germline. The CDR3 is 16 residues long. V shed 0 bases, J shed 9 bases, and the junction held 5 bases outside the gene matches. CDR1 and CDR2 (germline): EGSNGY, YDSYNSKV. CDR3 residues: CATWDGPGLGKKIKVF. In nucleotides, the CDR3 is TGTGCCACCTGGGACGGGCCCGGGTTGGGCAAAAAAATCAAGGTATTT.

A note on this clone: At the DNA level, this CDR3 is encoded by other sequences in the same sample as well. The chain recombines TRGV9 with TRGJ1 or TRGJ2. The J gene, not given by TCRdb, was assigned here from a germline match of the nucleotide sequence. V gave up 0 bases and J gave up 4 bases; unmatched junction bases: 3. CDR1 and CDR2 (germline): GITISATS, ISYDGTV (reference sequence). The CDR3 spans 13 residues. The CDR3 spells CALWEVPYYKKLF. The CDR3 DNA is TGTGCCTTGTGGGAGGTGCCCTATTATAAGAAACTCTTT.

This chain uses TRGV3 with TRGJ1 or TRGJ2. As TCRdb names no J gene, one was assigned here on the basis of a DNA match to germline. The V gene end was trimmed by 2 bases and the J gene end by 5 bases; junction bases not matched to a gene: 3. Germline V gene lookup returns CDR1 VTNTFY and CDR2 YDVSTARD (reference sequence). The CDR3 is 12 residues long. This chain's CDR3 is CATWDTHYKKLF. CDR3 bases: TGTGCCACCTGGGACACTCATTATAAGAAACTCTTT.

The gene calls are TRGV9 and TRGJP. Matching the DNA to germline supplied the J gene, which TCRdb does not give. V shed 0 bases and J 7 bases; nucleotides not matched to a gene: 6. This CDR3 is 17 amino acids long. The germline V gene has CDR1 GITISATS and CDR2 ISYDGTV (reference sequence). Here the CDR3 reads CALWEVRSELGKKIKVF. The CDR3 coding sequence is TGTGCCTTGTGGGAGGTGCGGTCTGAGTTGGGCAAAAAAATCAAGGTATTT.

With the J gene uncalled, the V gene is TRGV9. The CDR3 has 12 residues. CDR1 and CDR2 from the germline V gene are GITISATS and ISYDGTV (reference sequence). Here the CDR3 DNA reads TGTGCCTTGTGGGAGGTGCGTTATAGGGAACTCTTT. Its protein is CALWEVRYRELF.

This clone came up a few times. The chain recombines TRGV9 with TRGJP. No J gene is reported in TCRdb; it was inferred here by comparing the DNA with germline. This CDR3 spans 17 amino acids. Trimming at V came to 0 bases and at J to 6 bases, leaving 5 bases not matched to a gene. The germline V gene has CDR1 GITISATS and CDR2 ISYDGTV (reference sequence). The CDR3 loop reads CALWEVQAELGKKIKVF. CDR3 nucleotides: TGTGCCTTGTGGGAGGTGCAGGCAGAGTTGGGCAAAAAAATCAAGGTATTT.

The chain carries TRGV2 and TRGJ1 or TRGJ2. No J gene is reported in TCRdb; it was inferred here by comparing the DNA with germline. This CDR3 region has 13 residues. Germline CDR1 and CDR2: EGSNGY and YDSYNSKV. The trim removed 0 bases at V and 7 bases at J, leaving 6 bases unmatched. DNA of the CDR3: TGTGCCACCTGGGACGGGCCCTGGTATAAGAAACTCTTT. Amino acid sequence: CATWDGPWYKKLF.

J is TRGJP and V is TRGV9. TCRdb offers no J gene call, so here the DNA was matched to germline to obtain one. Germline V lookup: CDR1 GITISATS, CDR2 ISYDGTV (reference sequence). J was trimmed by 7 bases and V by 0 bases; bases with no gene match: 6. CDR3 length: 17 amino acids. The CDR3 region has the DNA TGTGCCTTGTGGGAGGTGCTGGATGAGTTGGGCAAAAAAATCAAGGTATTT. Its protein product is CALWEVLDELGKKIKVF.

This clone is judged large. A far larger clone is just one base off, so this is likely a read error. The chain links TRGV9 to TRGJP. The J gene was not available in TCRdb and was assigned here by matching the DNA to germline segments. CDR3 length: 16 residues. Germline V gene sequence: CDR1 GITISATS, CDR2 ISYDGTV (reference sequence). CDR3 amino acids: CALWEVQGLGKKIKVF. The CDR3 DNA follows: TGTGCCTTGTGGGAGGTGCAAGGGTTGGGCAAAAAAATCAAGGTATTT.

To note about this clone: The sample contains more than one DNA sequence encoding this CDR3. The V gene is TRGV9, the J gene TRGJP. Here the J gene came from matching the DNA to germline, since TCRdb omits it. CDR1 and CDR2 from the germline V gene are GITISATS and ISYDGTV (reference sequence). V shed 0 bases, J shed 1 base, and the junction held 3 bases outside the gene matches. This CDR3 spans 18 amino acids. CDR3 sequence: CALWEVQGQELGKKIKVF. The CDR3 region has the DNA TGTGCCTTGTGGGAGGTGCAGGGGCAAGAGTTGGGCAAAAAAATCAAGGTATTT.

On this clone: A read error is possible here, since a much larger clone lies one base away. As DNA, the CDR3 is TGTGCCACCTGGGAAGAGTTAGGCAAAAAAATCAAGGTATTT. It translates to CATWEELGKKIKVF. J is TRGJP and V is TRGV2. TCRdb gives no J gene; it was assigned here by matching the DNA to germline. The V gene's germline CDR1 is EGSNGY and CDR2 YDSYNSKV. The CDR3 length is 14 residues.

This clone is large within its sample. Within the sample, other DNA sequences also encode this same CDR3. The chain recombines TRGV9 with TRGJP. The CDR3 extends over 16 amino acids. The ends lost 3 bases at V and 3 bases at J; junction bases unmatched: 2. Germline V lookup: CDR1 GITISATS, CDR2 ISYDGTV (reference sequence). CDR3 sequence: CALWESQELGKKIKVF. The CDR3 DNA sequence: TGTGCCTTGTGGGAGTCGCAAGAGTTGGGCAAAAAAATCAAGGTATTT.

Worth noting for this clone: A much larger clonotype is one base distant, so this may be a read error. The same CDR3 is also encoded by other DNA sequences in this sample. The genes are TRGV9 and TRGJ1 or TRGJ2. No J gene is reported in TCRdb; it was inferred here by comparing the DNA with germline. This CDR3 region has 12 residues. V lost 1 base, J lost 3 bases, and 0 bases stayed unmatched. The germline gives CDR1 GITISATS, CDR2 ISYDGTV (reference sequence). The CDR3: CALWEVYYKKLF. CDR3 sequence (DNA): TGTGCCTTGTGGGAGGTTTATTATAAGAAACTCTTT.

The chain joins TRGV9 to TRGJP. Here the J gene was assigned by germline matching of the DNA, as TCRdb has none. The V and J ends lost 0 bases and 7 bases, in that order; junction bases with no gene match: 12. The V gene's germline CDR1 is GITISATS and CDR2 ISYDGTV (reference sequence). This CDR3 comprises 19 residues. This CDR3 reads CALWEVHRIGELGKKIKVF. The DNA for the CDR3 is TGTGCCTTGTGGGAGGTGCATAGGATTGGGGAGTTGGGCAAAAAAATCAAGGTATTT.

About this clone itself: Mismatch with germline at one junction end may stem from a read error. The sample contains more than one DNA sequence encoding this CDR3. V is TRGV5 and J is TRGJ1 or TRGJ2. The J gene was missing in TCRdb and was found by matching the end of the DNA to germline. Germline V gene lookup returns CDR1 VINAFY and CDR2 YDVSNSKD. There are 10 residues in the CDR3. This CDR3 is CATQPYKKLF. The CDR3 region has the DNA TGCGCCACCCAACCTTATAAGAAACTCTTT.

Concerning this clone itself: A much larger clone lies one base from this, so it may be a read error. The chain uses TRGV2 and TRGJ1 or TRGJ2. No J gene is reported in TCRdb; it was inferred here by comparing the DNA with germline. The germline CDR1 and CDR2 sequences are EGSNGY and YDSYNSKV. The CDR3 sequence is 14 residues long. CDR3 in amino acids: CAAWDGPGDYKKLF. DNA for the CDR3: TGTGCCGCCTGGGACGGGCCGGGAGATTATAAGAAACTCTTT.

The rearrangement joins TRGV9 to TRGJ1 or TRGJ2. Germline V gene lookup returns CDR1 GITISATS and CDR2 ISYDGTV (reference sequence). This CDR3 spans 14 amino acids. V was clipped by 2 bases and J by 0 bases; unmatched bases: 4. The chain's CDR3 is CALWEAQNYYKKLF. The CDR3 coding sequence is TGTGCCTTGTGGGAGGCCCAGAATTATTATAAGAAACTCTTT.

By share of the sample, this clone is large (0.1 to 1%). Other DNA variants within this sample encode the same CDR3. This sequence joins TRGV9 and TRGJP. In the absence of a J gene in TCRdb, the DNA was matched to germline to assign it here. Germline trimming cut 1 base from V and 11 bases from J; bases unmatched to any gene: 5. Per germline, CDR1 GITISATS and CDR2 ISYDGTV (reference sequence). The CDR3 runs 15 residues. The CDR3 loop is CALWEVQMGKKIKVF. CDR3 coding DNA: TGTGCCTTGTGGGAGGTACAGATGGGCAAAAAAATCAAGGTATTT.

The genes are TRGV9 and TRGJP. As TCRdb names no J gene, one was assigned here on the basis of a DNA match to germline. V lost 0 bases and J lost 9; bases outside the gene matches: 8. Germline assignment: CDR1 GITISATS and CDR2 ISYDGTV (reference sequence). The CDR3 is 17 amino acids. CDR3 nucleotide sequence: TGTGCCTTGTGGGAGGTGCAAGGGAGGTTGGGCAAAAAAATCAAGGTATTT. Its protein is CALWEVQGRLGKKIKVF.

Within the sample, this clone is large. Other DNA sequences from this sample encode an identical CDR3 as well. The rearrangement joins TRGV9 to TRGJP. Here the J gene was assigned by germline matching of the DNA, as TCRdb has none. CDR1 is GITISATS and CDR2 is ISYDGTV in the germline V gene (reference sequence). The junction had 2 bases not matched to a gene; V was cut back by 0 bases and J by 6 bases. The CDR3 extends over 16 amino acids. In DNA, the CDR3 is TGTGCCTTGTGGGAGGTGAGAGAGTTGGGCAAAAAAATCAAGGTATTT. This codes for CALWEVRELGKKIKVF.

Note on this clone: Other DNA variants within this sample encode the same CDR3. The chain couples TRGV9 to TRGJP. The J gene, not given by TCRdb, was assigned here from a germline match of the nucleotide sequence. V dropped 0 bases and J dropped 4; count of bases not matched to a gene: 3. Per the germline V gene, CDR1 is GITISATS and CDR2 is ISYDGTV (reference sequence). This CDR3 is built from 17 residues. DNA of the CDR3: TGTGCCTTGTGGGAGGTGCAACAAGAGTTGGGCAAAAAAATCAAGGTATTT. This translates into CALWEVQQELGKKIKVF.

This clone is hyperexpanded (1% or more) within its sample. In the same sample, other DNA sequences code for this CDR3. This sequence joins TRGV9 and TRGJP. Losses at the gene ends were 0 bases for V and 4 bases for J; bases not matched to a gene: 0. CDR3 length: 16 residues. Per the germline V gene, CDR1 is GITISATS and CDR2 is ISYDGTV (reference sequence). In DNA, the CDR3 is TGTGCCTTGTGGGAGGTGCAAGAGTTGGGCAAAAAAATCAAGGTATTT. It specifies CALWEVQELGKKIKVF.

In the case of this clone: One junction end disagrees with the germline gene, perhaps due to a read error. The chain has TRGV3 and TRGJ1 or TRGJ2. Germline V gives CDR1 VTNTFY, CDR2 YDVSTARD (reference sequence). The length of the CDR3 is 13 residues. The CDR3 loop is CATRDRPNYKKLF. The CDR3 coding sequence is TGTGCCACCAGGGACAGGCCGAATTATAAGAAACTCTTT.

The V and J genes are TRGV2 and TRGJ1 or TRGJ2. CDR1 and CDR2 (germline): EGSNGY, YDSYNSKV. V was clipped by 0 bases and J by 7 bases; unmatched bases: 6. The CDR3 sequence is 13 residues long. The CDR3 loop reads CATWDGLRYKKLF. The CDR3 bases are TGTGCCACCTGGGACGGGCTGAGGTATAAGAAACTCTTT.

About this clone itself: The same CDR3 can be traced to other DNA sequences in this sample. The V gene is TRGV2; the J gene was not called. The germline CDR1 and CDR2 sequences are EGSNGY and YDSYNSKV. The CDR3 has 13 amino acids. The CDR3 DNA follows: TGTGCCACCTGGGACGGGCGATATTATAAGAAGCTCTTT. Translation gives CATWDGRYYKKLF.

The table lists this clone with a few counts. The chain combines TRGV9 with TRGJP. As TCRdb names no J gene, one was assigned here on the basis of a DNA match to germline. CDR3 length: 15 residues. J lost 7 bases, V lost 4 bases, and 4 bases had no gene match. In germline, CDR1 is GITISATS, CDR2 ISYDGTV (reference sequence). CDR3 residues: CALWEGELGKKIKVF. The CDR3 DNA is TGTGCCTTGTGGGAAGGGGAGTTGGGCAAAAAAATCAAGGTATTT.

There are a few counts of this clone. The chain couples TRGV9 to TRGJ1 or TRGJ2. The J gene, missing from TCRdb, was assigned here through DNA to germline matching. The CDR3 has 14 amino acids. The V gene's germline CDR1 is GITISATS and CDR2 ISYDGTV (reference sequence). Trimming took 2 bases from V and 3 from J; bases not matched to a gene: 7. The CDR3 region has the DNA TGTGCCTTGTGGGAGGCCCCGATTTATTATAAGAAACTCTTT. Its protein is CALWEAPIYYKKLF.

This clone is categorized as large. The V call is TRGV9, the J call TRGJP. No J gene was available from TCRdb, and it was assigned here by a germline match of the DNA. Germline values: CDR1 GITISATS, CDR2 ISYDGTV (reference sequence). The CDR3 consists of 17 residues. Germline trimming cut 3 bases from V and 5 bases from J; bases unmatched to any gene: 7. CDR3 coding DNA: TGTGCCTTGTGGGAGCCCCGGAAAGAGTTGGGCAAAAAAATCAAGGTATTT. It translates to CALWEPRKELGKKIKVF.

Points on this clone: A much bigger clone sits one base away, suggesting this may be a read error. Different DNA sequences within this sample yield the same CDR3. As DNA, the CDR3 is TGCGCCTTGTGGGAAGAGTTGGGCAAAAAAATCAAGGTATTT. Residues: CALWEELGKKIKVF. The chain joins TRGV9 to TRGJP. TCRdb carries no J gene annotation; the J gene was assigned here by matching the DNA with germline. From germline, CDR1 is GITISATS and CDR2 ISYDGTV (reference sequence). The CDR3 runs to 14 residues.